This T cell receptor (beta chain) was sequenced for a study of blood T cell repertoires in COVID-19 (dated by TCRdb to the early 2020s). General notes on the study: The collaborator samples originated in the United States, Italy and Spain and spanned the acute and convalescent phases of COVID-19. Subjects who had been exposed to COVID-19, were actively infected with it, or had recovered from it provided the deeply sampled blood TCRbeta repertoires that made up the dataset. The repertoires were made available in a free public database intended to serve as a resource for research on the immune response to SARS-CoV-2. Samples came from the ongoing ImmuneRACE study (first 160 participants) plus 1,254 subjects from 6 global collaborators. A de-identified subject ID, COVID-19 status, age in years and sex were almost always included in the sample metadata. The prospective study material was composed of cDNA or gDNA derived from T cells, B-cell-depleted T cells, or PBMCs. HLA class I and class II types, where available, came from metadata supplied by the sample provider rather than from assay-based typing. Overall results and qualifications from the work: Clinical and demographic metadata were provided uncurated, with the amount varying by source and participant.

TCRbeta CDR3 regions were amplified from genomic DNA by means of the immunoSEQ Assay, a bias-controlled multiplex PCR. On the authors' methods: The number of nucleated cells in each sample was estimated by amplification of reference gene primers within the assay. Sequence reads were collapsed and filtered to measure the absolute abundance of every unique TCRbeta CDR3 rearrangement. For each sample, productive Simpson clonality was calculated by taking the square root of Simpson's diversity index across productive rearrangements. Held by TCRdb, this immuneACCESS table contains in-frame sequences only and omits some clones. Under half of the omission traces to an unresolved V gene where checked; the cause of the rest is unknown. That table gives V, J and clone size, and the DNA gave D and trimming. The sample has tens of thousands of clones on record, less than 90% of them singletons. About 12% of the sample comes from the top ten.

At the junction V is shortened by 0 bases and J by 6 bases, with 10 bases in between. The CDR3 has 13 amino acids, counting the end cysteine and phenylalanine. Only CDR3 DNA is held: 39 bases, read in frame from base 1. The germline V gene sets CDR1 to SGHRS and CDR2 to YFSETQ. As for this clone: The antigen it binds to is not known. No quality values exist for individual bases; no much larger clone is one base distant.

Each collaborating institution followed its own protocols to collect whole blood in K2EDTA tubes. For TCRbeta analysis, collaborator samples were shipped as frozen whole blood, as isolated PBMCs, or as DNA extracted from either sample type. The rearrangement combines TRBV5-1 with TRBJ2-7; the D gene cannot be named for sure. Sequenced material: peripheral blood. The receptor was derived from a man between 65 and 85 years old with active COVID-19. The CDR3: CASSLALSGEQYF. The nucleotide sequence reads TGCGCCAGCAGCTTGGCTTTATCGGGCGAGCAGTACTTC.